The TCR beta chain described here comes from a study of cytomegalovirus exposure and HLA in healthy donors. 60 Vbeta and 13 Jbeta primers were used in PCR. The assay was immunoSEQ multiplex PCR, and TCRdb's table has in-frame clones only and misses some. The sample lists over 150,000 clones; about 80% were seen once. In its sample, this clone was seen a few times. Its antigen is still unknown. CDR3 length: 13 residues. The V and J ends lost 4 bases and 2 bases respectively, with 8 bases between them. Germline values: CDR1 SGHDN, CDR2 FVKESK. Regarding the study as a whole: Available immune exposure information covered CMV serostatus only.

This TCR came from a man aged 30 to 45 in good health and CMV-seropositive. Specimen: PBMCs. The chain carries TRBV14 and TRBJ1-1; D perhaps matches TRBD1 (6 bases). The CDR3 sequence is CASSRQVNTEAFF. CDR3 DNA: TGTGCCAGCAGCCGACAGGTAAACACTGAAGCTTTCTTT.